These T cell receptor beta chains were read from a single sample in a study of human T cells and chemical hapten exposure. One entry per CDR3 protein results from TCRdb running MiXCR on the 5' RACE reads. Of 100,000 to 120,000 distinct CDR3 sequences listed, 15% to 20% are singletons. The receptors were sampled from a human donor in good health. CDR3s include the opening cysteine and the closing phenylalanine or tryptophan. D genes are given only for firm matches. Some rows mark clone size as missing; the rest say once, few, many or name a class of expanded clone.

clone_size,d_call,j_call,v_call,cdr3_aa,cdr3_nt
-,TRBD1,TRBJ1-1,TRBV29-1,CSVWGDREGDTEAFF,TGCAGCGTTTGGGGGGACAGGGAAGGCGACACTGAAGCTTTCTTT
-,-,TRBJ2-1,TRBV24-1,CATSERTVWSYNEQFF,TGTGCCACCAGTGAACGTACCGTTTGGTCCTACAATGAGCAGTTCTTC
-,TRBD1,TRBJ1-4,TRBV29-1,CSVSRGRGRDEKLFF,TGCAGCGTATCCAGGGGGCGCGGGCGTGATGAAAAACTGTTTTTT
few,TRBD1,TRBJ2-4,TRBV5-5,CASSLEAGGDLNIQYF,TGTGCCAGCAGCTTGGAGGCAGGGGGCGATCTAAACATTCAGTACTTC
few,-,TRBJ2-1,TRBV7-2,CASSLALVWFF,TGTGCCAGCAGCTTAGCGCTAGTCTGGTTCTTC
-,TRBD2,TRBJ2-3,TRBV5-1,CASSRTSGFTDTQYF,TGCGCCAGCAGTCGGACTAGCGGTTTCACAGATACGCAGTATTTT
few,TRBD2,TRBJ2-3,TRBV5-5,CASSRNSGKDTDTQYF,TGTGCCAGCAGCCGTAATAGCGGGAAAGACACAGATACGCAGTATTTT
-,TRBD2,TRBJ2-5,TRBV12-3/TRBV12-4,CASSPAGVETQYF,TGTGCCAGCAGTCCCGCGGGGGTGGAGACCCAGTACTTC
few,-,TRBJ1-6,TRBV27,CAIKGGQDNSPLHF,TGTGCCATCAAGGGGGGGCAAGATAATTCACCCCTCCACTTT
-,TRBD1,TRBJ2-7,TRBV29-1,CSVFLGQGWRSYEQYF,TGCAGCGTCTTCCTCGGACAGGGGTGGCGCTCCTACGAGCAGTACTTC
few,-,TRBJ2-4,TRBV3-1,CASSQGTMGIQYF,TGTGCCAGCAGCCAAGGGACTATGGGCATTCAGTACTTC
-,TRBD2,TRBJ2-3,TRBV9,CASSVGSGRSDTQYF,TGTGCCAGCAGCGTAGGTAGCGGGAGGTCGGATACGCAGTATTTT
few,TRBD1,TRBJ1-5,TRBV2,CASTRGTDYQPQHF,TGTGCCAGCACCCGCGGGACAGACTATCAGCCCCAGCATTTT
many,-,TRBJ1-5,TRBV5-4,CARNARYSNQPQHF,TGTGCCAGGAATGCCAGGTATAGCAATCAGCCCCAGCATTTT